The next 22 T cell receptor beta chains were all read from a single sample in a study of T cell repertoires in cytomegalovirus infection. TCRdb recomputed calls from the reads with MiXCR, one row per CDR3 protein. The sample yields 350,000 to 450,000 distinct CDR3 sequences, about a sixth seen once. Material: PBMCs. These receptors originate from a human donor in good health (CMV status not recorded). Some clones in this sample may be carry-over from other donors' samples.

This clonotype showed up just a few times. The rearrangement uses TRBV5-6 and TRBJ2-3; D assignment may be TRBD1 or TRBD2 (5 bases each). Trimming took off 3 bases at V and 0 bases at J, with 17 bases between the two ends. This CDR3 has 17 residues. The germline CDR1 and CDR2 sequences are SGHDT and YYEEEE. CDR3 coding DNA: TGTGCCAGCAGCTATAGGGACGGCTGGCGTAGCACAGATACGCAGTATTTT. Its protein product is CASSYRDGWRSTDTQYF. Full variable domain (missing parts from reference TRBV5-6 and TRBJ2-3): DAGVTQSPTHLIKTRGQQVTLRCSPKSGHDTVSWYQQALGQGPQFIFQYYEEEERQRGNFPDRFSGHQFPNYSSELNVNALLLGDSALYLCASSYRDGWRSTDTQYFGPGTRLTVL.

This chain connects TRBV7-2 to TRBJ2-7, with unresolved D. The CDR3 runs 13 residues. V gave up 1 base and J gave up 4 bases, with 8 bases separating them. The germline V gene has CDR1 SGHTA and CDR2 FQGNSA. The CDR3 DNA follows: TGTGCCAGCAGCTTAGTACCTGAGTACGAGCAGTACTTC. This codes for CASSLVPEYEQYF. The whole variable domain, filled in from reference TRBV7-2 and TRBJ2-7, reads GAGVSQSPSNKVTEKGKDVELRCDPISGHTALYWYRQSLGQGLEFLIYFQGNSAPDKSGLPSDRFSAERTGGSVSTLTIQRTQQEDSAVYLCASSLVPEYEQYFGPGTRLTVT.

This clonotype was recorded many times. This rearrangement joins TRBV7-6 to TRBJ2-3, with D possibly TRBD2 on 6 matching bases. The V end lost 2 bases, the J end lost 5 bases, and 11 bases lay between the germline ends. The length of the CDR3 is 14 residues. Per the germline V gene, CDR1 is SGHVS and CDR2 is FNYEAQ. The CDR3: CASSLTGVGDTQYF. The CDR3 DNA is TGTGCCAGCAGCTTAACGGGGGTCGGAGATACGCAGTATTTT.

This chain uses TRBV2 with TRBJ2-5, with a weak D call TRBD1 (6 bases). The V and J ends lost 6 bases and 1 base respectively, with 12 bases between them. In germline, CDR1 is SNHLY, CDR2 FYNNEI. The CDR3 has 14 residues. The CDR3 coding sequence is TGTGCCAGCAGGAAAAGGGACATCCAAGAGACCCAGTACTTC. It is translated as CASRKRDIQETQYF.

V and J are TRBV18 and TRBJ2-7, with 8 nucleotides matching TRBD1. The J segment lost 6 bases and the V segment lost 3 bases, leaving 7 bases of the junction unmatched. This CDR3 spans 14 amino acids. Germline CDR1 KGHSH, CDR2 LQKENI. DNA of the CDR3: TGTGCCAGCTCACCTGCCGACAGGGGTTTCGAGCAGTACTTC. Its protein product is CASSPADRGFEQYF.

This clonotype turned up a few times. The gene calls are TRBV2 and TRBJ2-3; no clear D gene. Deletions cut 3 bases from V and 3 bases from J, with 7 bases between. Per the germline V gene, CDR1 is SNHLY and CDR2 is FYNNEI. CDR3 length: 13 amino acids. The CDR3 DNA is TGTGCCAGCAGTGACGCTCTAACAGATACGCAGTATTTT. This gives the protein CASSDALTDTQYF.

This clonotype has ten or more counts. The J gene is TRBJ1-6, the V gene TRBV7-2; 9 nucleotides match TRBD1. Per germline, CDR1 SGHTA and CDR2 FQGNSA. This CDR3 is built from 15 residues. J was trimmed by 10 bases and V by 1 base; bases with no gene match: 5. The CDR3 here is CASSLVRDRESPLHF. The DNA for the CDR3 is TGTGCCAGCAGCTTAGTGAGGGACAGGGAATCACCCCTCCACTTT. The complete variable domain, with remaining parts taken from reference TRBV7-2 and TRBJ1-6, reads GAGVSQSPSNKVTEKGKDVELRCDPISGHTALYWYRQSLGQGLEFLIYFQGNSAPDKSGLPSDRFSAERTGGSVSTLTIQRTQQEDSAVYLCASSLVRDRESPLHFGNGTRLTVT.

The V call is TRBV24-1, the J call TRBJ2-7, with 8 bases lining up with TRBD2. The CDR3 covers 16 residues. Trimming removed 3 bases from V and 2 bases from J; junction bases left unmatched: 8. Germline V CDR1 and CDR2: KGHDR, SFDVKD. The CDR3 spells CATSDKKRESTYEQYF. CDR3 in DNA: TGTGCCACCAGTGATAAAAAGCGGGAGAGTACCTACGAGCAGTACTTC.

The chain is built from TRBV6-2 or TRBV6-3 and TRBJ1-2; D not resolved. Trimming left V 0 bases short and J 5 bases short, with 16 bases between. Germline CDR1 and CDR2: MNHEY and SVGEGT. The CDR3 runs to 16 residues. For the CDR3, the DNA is TGTGCCAGCAGTTACTCGATCCCCACCAGCACTTATGGCTACACCTTC. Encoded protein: CASSYSIPTSTYGYTF.

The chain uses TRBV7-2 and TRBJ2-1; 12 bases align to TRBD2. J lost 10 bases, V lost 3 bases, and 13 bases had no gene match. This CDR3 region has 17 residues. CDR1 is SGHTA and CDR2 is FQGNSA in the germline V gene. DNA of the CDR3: TGTGCCAGCAGCTTTTCTATGATAAGGCTAGCGGGGGGGGAGCAGTTCTTC. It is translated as CASSFSMIRLAGGEQFF. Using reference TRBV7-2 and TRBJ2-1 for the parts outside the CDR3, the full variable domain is GAGVSQSPSNKVTEKGKDVELRCDPISGHTALYWYRQSLGQGLEFLIYFQGNSAPDKSGLPSDRFSAERTGGSVSTLTIQRTQQEDSAVYLCASSFSMIRLAGGEQFFGPGTRLTVL.

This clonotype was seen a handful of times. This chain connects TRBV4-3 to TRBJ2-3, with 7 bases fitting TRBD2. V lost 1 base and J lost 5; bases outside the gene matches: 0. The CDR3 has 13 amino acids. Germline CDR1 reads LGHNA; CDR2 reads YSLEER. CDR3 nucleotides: TGCGCCAGCAGCCAAGGGGGGGGAGATACGCAGTATTTT. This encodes CASSQGGGDTQYF.

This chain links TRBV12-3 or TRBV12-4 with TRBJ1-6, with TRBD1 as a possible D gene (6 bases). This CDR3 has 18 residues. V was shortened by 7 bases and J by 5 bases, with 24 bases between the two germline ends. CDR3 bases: TGTGCCAGCACCCAGGGGTGGTACTCGAGAGATAATAATTCACCCCTCCACTTT. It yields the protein CASTQGWYSRDNNSPLHF.

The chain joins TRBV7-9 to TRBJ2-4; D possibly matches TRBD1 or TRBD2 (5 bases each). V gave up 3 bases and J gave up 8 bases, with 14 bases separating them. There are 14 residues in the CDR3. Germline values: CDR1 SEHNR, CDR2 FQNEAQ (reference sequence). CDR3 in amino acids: CASSFGTADDIQYF. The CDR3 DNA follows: TGTGCCAGCAGCTTTGGGACCGCCGACGACATTCAGTACTTC.

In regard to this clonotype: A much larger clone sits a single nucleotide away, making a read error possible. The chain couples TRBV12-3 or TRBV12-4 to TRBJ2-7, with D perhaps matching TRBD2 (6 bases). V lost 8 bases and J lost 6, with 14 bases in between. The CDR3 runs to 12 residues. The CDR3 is CASGSGDFEQYF. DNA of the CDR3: TGTGCCAGCGGTTCGGGGGACTTCGAGCAGTACTTC.

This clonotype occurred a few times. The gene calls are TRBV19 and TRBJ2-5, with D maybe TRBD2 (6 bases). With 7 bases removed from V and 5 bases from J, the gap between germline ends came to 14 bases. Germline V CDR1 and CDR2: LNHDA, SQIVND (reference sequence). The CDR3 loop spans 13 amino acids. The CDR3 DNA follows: TGTGCCAGTACCAAGACTAGAGGGGAGACCCAGTACTTC. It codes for CASTKTRGETQYF.

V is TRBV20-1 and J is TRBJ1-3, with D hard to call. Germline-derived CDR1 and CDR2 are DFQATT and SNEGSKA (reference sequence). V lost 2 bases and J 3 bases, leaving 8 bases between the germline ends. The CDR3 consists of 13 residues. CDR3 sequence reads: CSARRTDGNTIYF. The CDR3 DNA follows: TGCAGTGCTAGAAGGACTGATGGAAACACCATATATTTT.

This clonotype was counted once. The CDR3 loop is CASSNRGTGELFF. The CDR3 nucleotides read TGTGCCAGCAGTAACAGGGGAACCGGGGAGCTGTTTTTT. V and J are TRBV2 and TRBJ2-2; 7 bases are a match to TRBD1. V was clipped by 5 bases and J by 5 bases; unmatched bases: 2. Germline-derived CDR1 and CDR2 are SNHLY and FYNNEI. The CDR3 spans 13 residues.

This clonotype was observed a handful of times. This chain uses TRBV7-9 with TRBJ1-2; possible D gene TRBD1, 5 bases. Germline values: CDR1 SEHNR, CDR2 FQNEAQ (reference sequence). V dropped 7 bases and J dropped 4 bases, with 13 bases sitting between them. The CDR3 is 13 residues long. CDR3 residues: CASTPTGTYGYTF. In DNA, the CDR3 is TGTGCCAGCACCCCTACAGGCACCTATGGCTACACCTTC.

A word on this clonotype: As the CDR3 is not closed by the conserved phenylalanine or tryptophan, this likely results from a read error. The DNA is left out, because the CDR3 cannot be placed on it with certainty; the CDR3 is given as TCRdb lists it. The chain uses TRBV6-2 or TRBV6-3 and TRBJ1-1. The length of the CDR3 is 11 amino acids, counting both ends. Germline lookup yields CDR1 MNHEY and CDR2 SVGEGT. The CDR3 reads CASTYGTEACV.

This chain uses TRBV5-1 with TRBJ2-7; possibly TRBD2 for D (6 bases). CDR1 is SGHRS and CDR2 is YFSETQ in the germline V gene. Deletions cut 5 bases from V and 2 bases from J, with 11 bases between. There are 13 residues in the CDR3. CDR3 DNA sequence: TGCGCCAGCAGTGATAGCGGACCCTACGAGCAGTACTTC. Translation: CASSDSGPYEQYF.

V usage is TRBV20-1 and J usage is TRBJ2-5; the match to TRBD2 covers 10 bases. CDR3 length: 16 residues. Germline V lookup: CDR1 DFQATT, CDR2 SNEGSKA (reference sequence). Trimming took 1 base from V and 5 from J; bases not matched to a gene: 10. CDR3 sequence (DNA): TGCAGTGCTAGAGGGTTCAGCGGGGGGGCCTGGGAGACCCAGTACTTC. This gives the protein CSARGFSGGAWETQYF.

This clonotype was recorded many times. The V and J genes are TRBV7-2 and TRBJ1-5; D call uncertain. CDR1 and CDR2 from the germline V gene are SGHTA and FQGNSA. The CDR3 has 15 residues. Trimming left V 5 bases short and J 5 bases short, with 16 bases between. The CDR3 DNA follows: TGTGCCAGCAGCCCCCGACAACCTCCCGATCAGCCCCAGCATTTT. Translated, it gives CASSPRQPPDQPQHF.